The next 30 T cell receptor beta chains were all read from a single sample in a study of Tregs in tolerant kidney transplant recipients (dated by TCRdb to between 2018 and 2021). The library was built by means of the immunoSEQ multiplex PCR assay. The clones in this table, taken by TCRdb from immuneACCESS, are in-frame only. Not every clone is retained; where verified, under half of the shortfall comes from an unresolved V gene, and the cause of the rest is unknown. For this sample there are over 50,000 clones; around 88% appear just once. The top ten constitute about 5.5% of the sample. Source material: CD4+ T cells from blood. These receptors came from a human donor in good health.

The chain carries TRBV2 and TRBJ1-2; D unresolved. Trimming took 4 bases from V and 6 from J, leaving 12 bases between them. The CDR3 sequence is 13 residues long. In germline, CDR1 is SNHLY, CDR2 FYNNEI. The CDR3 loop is CASSGSGEDGYTF. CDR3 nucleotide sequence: TGTGCCAGCAGTGGGTCAGGCGAGGATGGCTACACCTTC.

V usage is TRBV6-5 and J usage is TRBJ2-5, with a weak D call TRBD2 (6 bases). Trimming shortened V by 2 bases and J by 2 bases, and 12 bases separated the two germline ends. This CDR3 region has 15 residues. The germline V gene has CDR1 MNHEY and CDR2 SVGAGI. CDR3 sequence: CASSYGASGQETQYF. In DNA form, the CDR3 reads TGTGCCAGCAGTTACGGGGCCAGCGGGCAAGAGACCCAGTACTTC.

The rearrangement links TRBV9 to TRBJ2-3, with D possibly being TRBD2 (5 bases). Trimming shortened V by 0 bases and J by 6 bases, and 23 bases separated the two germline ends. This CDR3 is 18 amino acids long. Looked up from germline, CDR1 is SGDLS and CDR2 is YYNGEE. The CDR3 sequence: CASSVARLIVKREDTQYF. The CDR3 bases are TGTGCCAGCAGCGTAGCTCGACTAATCGTTAAGAGGGAGGATACGCAGTATTTT.

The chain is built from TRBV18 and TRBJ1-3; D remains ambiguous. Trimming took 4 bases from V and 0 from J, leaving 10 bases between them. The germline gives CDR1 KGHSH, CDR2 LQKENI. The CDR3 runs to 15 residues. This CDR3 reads CASSQSGSSGNTIYF. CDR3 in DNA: TGTGCCAGCTCACAGAGCGGCAGCTCTGGAAACACCATATATTTT.

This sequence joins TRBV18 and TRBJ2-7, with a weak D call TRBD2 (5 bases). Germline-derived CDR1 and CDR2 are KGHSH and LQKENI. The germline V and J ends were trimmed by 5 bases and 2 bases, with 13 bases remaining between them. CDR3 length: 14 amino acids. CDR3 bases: TGTGCCAGCTCAGCCTCGAGGGCCACCTACGAGCAGTACTTC. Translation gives CASSASRATYEQYF.

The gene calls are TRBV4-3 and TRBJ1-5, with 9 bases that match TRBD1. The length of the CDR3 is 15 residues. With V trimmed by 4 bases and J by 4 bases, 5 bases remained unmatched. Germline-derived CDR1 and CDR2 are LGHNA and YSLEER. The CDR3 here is CASSLFGQGNQPQHF. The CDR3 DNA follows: TGCGCCAGCAGCCTCTTCGGACAGGGGAATCAGCCCCAGCATTTT.

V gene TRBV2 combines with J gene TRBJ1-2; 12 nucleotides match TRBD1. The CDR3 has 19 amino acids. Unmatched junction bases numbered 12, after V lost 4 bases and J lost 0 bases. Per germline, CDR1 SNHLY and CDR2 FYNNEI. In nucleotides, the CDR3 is TGTGCCAGCAGTGCTCCGGGACAGGGGGCCCCGCGCTCTAACTATGGCTACACCTTC. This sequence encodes CASSAPGQGAPRSNYGYTF.

CDR3 in DNA: TGTGCCAGCAGTGATTTATCGGGTGGCAGGTACTTC. As protein: CASSDLSGGRYF. The V and J genes are TRBV2 and TRBJ2-7; no clear D. There are 12 residues in the CDR3. Germline CDR1 reads SNHLY; CDR2 reads FYNNEI. Trimming removed 3 bases from V and 12 bases from J, with 15 bases in between.

CDR3 sequence reads: CSVRKRLANYGYTF. For the CDR3, the DNA is TGCAGCGTTCGAAAAAGGTTAGCTAACTATGGCTACACCTTC. This chain joins TRBV29-1 and TRBJ1-2, with D uncertain. Germline CDR1 and CDR2: SQVTM and ANQGSEA. The V gene lost 5 bases and the J gene lost 0 bases, with 13 bases spanning the gap. This CDR3 is 14 amino acids long.

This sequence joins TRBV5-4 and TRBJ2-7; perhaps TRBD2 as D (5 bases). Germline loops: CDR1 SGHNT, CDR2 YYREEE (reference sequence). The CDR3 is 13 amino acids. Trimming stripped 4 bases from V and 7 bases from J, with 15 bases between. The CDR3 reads CASSPRTSVEQYF. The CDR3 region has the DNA TGTGCCAGCAGCCCCCGGACTTCCGTGGAGCAGTACTTC.

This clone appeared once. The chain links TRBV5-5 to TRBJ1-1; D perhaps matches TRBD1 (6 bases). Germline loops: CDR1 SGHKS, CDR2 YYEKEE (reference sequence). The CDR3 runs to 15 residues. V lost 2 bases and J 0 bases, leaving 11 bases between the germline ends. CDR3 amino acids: CASSLSGGLNTEAFF. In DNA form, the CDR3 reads TGTGCCAGCAGCTTATCCGGGGGGCTGAACACTGAAGCTTTCTTT. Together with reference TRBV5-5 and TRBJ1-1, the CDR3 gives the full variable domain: DAGVTQSPTHLIKTRGQQVTLRCSPISGHKSVSWYQQVLGQGPQFIFQYYEKEERGRGNFPDRFSARQFPNYSSELNVNALLLGDSALYLCASSLSGGLNTEAFFGQGTRLTVV.

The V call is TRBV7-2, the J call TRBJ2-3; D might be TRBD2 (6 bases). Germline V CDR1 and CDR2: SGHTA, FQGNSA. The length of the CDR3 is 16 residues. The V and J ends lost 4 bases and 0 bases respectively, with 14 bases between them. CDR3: CASSWREKTSTDTQYF. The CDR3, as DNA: TGTGCCAGCAGCTGGAGGGAGAAAACTAGCACAGATACGCAGTATTTT.

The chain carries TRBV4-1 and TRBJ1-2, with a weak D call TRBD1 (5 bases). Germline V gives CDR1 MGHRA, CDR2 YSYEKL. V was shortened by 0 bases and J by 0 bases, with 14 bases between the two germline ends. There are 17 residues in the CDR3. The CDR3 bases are TGCGCCAGCAGCCAAGATCTAAATACAGGAGCTAACTATGGCTACACCTTC. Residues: CASSQDLNTGANYGYTF.

This CDR3 reads CASSTGTPGYSNQPQHF. The DNA for the CDR3 is TGTGCCAGTAGTACAGGGACACCTGGATATAGCAATCAGCCCCAGCATTTT. V usage is TRBV19 and J usage is TRBJ1-5, with D possibly matching TRBD1 (6 bases). Germline loops: CDR1 LNHDA, CDR2 SQIVND (reference sequence). With 4 bases removed from V and 0 bases from J, the gap between germline ends came to 16 bases. This CDR3 has 17 residues.

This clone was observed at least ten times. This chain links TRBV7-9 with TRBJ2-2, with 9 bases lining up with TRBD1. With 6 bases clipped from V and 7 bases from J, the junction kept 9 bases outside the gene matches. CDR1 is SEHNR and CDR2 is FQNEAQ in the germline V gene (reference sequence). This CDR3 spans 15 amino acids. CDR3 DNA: TGTGCCAGCAGACCCCAACAGGGGGCATACGGGGAGCTGTTTTTT. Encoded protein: CASRPQQGAYGELFF. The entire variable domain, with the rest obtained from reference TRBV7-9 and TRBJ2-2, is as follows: DTGVSQNPRHKITKRGQNVTFRCDPISEHNRLYWYRQTLGQGPEFLTYFQNEAQLEKSRLLSDRFSAERPKGSFSTLEIQRTEQGDSAMYLCASRPQQGAYGELFFGEGSRLTVL.

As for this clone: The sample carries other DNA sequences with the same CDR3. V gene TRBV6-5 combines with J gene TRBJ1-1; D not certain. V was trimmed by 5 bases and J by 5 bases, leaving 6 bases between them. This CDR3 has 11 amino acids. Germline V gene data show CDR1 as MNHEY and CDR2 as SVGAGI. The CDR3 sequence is CASSRGTEAFF. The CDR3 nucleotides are TGTGCCAGCAGTCGGGGAACTGAAGCTTTCTTT.

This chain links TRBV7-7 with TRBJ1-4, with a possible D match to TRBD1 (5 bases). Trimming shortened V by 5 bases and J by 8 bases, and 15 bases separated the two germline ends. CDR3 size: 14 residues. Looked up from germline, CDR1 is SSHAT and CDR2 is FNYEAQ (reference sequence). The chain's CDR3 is CASSQPTGREKLFF. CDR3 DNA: TGTGCCAGCAGCCAACCAACGGGGCGAGAAAAACTGTTTTTT.

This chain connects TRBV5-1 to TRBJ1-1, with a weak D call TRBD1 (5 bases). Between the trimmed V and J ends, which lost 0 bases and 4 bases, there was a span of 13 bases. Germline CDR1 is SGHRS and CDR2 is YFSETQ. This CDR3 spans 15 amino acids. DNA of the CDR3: TGCGCCAGCAGCTTGGCACTGGGACGCTCCACTGAAGCTTTCTTT. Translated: CASSLALGRSTEAFF.

DNA for the CDR3: TGCAGCGTTATGGGACAGGGCGGCTCCTACGAGCAGTACTTC. The encoded protein is CSVMGQGGSYEQYF. The genes are TRBV29-1 and TRBJ2-7; 9 nucleotides align to TRBD1. V gave up 5 bases and J gave up 0 bases; unmatched junction bases: 5. Germline V CDR1 and CDR2: SQVTM, ANQGSEA. The CDR3 sequence is 14 residues long.

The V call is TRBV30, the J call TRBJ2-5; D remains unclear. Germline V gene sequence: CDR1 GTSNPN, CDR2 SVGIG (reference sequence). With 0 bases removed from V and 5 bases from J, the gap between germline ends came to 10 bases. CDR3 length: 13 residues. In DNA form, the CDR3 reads TGTGCCTGGAGTGTATCCCCAGCTGAGACCCAGTACTTC. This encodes CAWSVSPAETQYF.

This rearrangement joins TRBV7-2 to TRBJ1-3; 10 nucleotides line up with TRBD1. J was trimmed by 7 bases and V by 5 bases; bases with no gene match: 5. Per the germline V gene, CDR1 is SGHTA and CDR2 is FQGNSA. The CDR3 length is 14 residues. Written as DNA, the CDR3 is TGTGCCAGCAGCCCTGGGACAGGGGTGAACACCATATATTTT. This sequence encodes CASSPGTGVNTIYF.

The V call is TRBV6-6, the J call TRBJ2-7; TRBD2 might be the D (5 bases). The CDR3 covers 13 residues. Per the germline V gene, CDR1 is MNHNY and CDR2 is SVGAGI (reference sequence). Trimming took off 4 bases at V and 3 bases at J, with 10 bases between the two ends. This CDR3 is CASSFIGVYEQYF. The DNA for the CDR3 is TGTGCCAGCAGTTTTATCGGGGTCTACGAGCAGTACTTC.

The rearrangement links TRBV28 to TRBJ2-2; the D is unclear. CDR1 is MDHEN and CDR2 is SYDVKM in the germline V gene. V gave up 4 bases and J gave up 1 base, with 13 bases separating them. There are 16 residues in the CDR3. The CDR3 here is CASSSPMAMNTGELFF. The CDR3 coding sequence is TGTGCCAGCAGTTCCCCGATGGCGATGAACACCGGGGAGCTGTTTTTT.

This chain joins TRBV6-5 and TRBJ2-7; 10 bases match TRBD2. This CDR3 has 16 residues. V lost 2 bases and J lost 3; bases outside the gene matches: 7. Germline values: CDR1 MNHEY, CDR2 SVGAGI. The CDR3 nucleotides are TGTGCCAGCAGTTACAAGGTAGCGGGGGGCCTCTACGAGCAGTACTTC. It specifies CASSYKVAGGLYEQYF.

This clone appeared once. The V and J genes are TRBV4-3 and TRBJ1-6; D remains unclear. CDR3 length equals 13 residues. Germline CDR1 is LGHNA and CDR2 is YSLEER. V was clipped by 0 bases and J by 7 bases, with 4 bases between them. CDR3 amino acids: CASSQEKNSPLHF. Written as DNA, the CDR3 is TGCGCCAGCAGCCAAGAGAAGAATTCACCCCTCCACTTT.

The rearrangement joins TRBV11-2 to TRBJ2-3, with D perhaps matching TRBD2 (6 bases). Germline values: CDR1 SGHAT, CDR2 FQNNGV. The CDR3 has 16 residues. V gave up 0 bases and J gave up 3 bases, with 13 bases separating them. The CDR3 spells CASSLDFTGGTDTQYF. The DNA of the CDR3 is TGTGCCAGCAGCTTAGATTTTACCGGGGGTACAGATACGCAGTATTTT.

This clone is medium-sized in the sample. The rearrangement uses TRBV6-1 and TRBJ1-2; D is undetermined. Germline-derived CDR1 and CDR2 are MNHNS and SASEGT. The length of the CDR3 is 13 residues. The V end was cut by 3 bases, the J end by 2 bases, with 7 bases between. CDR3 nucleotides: TGTGCCAGCAGTGAGGCCAGCAACTATGGCTACACCTTC. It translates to CASSEASNYGYTF.

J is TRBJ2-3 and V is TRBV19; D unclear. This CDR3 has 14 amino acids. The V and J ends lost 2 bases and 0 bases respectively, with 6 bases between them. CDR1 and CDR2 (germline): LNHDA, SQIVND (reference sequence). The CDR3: CASSIMSSTDTQYF. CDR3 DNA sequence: TGTGCCAGTAGTATAATGTCTAGCACAGATACGCAGTATTTT.

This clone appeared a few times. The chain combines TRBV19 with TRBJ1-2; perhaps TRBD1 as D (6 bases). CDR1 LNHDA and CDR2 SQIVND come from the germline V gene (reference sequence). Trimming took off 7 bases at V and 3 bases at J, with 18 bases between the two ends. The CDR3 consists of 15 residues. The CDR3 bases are TGTGCCAGTACCCTGGGACACTACCTCGACTATGGCTACACCTTC. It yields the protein CASTLGHYLDYGYTF.

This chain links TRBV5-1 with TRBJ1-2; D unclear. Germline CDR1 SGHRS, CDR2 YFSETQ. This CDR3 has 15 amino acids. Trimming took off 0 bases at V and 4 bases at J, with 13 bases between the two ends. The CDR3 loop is CASSLAIGLGYGYTF. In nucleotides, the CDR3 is TGCGCCAGCAGCTTGGCCATCGGGTTGGGCTATGGCTACACCTTC. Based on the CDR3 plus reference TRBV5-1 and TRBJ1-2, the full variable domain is KAGVTQTPRYLIKTRGQQVTLSCSPISGHRSVSWYQQTPGQGLQFLFEYFSETQRNKGNFPGRFSGRQFSNSRSEMNVSTLELGDSALYLCASSLAIGLGYGYTFGSGTRLTVV.